This TCR beta chain was identified in a study of shared clonotypes between healthy human individuals. Notes on the study in general: Donors were few, which limited the genetic and exposure-history diversity represented.

None of the donors, who were healthy HIV-negative adults, had recently had acute infections or vaccinations. With respect to this clone: The antigen is unknown.

V was clipped by 0 bases and J by 6 bases; unmatched bases: 4. Germline V gene lookup returns CDR1 SEHNR and CDR2 FQNEAQ (reference sequence). CDR3 length: 15 residues. Every subset's genomic DNA went evenly onto several immunoSEQ plates. Under the authors' procedure: Because ImmunoSEQ provided only junction sequences with no quality scores, the filtering differed. The assay was immunoSEQ multiplex PCR, and TCRdb's table has in-frame clones only and misses some. The V and J calls and clone size were taken over from that table, and D and trimming were inferred from the DNA. This sample has some 480,000 clones, with 70% to 80% found just once.

The genes are TRBV7-9 and TRBJ2-1, with 8 bases identical to TRBD2. The specimen sequenced was PBMCs. This TCR was recovered from a woman aged 40 to 50 in good health. Some clones in this sample may be carry-over from other donors' samples. The CDR3 is CASSLALAGGNEQFF. The CDR3 DNA sequence: TGTGCCAGCAGCTTAGCCCTGGCGGGAGGCAATGAGCAGTTCTTC.